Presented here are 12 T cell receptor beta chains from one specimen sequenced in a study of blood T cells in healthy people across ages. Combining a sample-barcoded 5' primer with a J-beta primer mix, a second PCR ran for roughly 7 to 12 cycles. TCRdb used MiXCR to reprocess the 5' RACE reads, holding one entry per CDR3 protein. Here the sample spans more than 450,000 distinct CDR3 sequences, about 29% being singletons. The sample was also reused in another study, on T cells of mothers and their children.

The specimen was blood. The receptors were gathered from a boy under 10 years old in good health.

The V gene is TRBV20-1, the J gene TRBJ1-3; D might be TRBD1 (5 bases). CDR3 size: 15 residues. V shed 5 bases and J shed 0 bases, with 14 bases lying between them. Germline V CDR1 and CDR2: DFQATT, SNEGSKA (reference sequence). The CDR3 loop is CSALGDSRSGNTIYF. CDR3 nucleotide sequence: TGCAGTGCTTTGGGTGACAGCCGCTCTGGAAACACCATATATTTT.

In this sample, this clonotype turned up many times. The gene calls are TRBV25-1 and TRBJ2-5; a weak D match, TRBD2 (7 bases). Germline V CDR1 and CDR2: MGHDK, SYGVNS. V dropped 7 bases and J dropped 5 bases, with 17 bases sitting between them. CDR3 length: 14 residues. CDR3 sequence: CASTVGGGGETQYF. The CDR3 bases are TGTGCCAGCACTGTAGGGGGGGGCGGGGAGACCCAGTACTTC.

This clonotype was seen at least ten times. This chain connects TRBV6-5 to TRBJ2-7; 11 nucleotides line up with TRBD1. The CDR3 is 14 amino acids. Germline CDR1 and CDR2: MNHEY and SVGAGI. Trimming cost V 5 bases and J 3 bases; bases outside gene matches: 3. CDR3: CASSPGQGVYEQYF. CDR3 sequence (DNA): TGTGCCAGCAGTCCGGGACAGGGGGTCTACGAGCAGTACTTC.

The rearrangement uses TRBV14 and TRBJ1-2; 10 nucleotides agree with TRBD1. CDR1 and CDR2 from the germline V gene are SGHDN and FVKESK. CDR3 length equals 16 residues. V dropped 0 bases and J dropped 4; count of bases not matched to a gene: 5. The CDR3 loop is CASSQDLGQGTYGYTF. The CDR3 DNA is TGTGCCAGCAGCCAAGACCTGGGACAGGGGACCTATGGCTACACCTTC. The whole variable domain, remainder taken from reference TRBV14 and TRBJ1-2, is EAGVTQFPSHSVIEKGQTVTLRCDPISGHDNLYWYRRVMGKEIKFLLHFVKESKQDESGMPNNRFLAERTGGTYSTLKVQPAELEDSGVYFCASSQDLGQGTYGYTFGSGTRLTVV.

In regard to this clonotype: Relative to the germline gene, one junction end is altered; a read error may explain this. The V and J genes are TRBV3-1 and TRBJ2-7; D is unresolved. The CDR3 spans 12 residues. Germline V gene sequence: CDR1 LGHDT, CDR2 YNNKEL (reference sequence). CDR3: CASSSLLYGQYF. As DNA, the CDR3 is TGTGCCAGCAGCTCCCTACTCTACGGGCAGTACTTC.

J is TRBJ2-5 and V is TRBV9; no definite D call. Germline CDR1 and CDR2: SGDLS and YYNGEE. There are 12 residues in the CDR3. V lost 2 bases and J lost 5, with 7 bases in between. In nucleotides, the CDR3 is TGTGCCAGCAGCGTTAAAGGGGAGACCCAGTACTTC. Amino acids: CASSVKGETQYF. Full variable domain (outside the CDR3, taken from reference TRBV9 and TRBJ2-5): DSGVTQTPKHLITATGQRVTLRCSPRSGDLSVYWYQQSLDQGLQFLIQYYNGEERAKGNILERFSAQQFPDLHSELNLSSLELGDSALYFCASSVKGETQYFGPGTRLLVL.

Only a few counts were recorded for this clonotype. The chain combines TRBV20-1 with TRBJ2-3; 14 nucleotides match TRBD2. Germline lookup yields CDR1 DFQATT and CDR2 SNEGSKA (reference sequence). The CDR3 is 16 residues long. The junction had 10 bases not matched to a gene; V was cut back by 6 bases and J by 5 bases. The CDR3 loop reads CSAISGTSGSLDTQYF. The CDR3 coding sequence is TGCAGTGCCATATCCGGGACTAGCGGGAGTTTAGATACGCAGTATTTT.

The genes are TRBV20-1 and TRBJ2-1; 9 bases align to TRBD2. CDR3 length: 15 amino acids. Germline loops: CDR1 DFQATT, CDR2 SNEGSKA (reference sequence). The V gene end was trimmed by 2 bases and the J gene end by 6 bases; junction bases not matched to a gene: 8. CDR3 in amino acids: CSARTASGISNEQFF. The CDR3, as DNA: TGCAGTGCTAGAACCGCTAGCGGGATTAGCAATGAGCAGTTCTTC.

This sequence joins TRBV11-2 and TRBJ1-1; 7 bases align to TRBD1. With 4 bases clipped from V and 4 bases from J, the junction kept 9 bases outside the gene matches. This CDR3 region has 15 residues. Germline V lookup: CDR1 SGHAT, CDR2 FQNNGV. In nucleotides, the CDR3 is TGTGCCAGCAGCTCTAGACAGGGTGTTGCCACTGAAGCTTTCTTT. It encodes CASSSRQGVATEAFF.

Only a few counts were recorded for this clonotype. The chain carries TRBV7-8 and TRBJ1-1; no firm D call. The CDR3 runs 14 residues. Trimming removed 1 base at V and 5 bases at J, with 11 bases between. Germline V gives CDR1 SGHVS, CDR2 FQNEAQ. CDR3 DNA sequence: TGTGCCAGCAGCTTAGTTCCGGGGAGGACTGAAGCTTTCTTT. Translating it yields CASSLVPGRTEAFF.

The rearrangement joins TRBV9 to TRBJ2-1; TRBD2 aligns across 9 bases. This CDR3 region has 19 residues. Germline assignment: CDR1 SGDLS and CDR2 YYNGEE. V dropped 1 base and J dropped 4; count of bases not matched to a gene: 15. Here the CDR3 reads CASSVRGVERGAVYNEQFF. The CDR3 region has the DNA TGTGCCAGCAGCGTACGAGGTGTGGAGCGGGGGGCCGTATACAATGAGCAGTTCTTC.

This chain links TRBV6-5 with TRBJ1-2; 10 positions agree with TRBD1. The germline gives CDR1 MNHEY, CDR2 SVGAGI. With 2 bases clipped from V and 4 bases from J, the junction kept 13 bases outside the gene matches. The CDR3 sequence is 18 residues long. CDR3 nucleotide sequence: TGTGCCAGCAGTTACGCCTGGACAGGGGGTTCGACGACCTATGGCTACACCTTC. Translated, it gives CASSYAWTGGSTTYGYTF.